Below are 32 T cell receptor beta chains sequenced from a single sample in a study of OX40 agonist ivuxolimab in advanced cancers. Sequencing was performed with immunoSEQ multiplex PCR; in TCRdb, only in-frame clones are kept and a portion is missing. The sample contains 45,000 to 65,000 clones, roughly 73% of which appear only once. The source was CD4+ or CD8+ T cells sorted from blood, collected in a trial of the OX40 agonist ivuxolimab. The source of these receptors is an adult with an advanced solid tumor such as melanoma, head and neck, liver or kidney cancer.

The chain is built from TRBV15 and TRBJ1-2, with D hard to call. This CDR3 is built from 16 residues. Per germline, CDR1 LNHNV and CDR2 YYDKDF (reference sequence). The ends were cut back, 2 bases at V and 9 bases at J, with 22 bases in the middle. CDR3 residues: CATSRTYTAGSLSYTF. The DNA of the CDR3 is TGTGCCACCAGCAGAACCTATACCGCGGGATCGCTCAGCTACACCTTC. Drawing the rest from reference TRBV15 and TRBJ1-2, the complete variable domain is DAMVIQNPRYQVTQFGKPVTLSCSQTLNHNVMYWYQQKSSQAPKLLFHYYDKDFNNEADTPDNFQSRRPNTSFCFLDIRSPGLGDTAMYLCATSRTYTAGSLSYTFGSGTRLTVV.

This clone has only one observation. The rearrangement uses TRBV6-5 and TRBJ1-1; D gene ambiguous. Germline V gene sequence: CDR1 MNHEY, CDR2 SVGAGI. The ends were cut back, 9 bases at V and 4 bases at J, with 15 bases in the middle. The CDR3 is made up of 13 amino acids. The CDR3 nucleotides are TGTGCCAGTTACAAGAGGGATAGCACTGAAGCTTTCTTT. Translating gives CASYKRDSTEAFF.

This clone was observed at least ten times. The junction and the germline gene differ at one end; a read error may be behind it. The V call is TRBV5-8, the J call TRBJ1-2, with 7 positions matching TRBD1. Germline lookup yields CDR1 SGHTS and CDR2 YDEGEE. There are 13 residues in the CDR3. CDR3 region: CASSFLLQGSPGF. DNA of the CDR3: TGTGCCAGCAGCTTTCTTTTACAGGGGTCGCCTGGATTC.

The V and J genes are TRBV28 and TRBJ1-2, with no clear D. This CDR3 is built from 14 residues. V lost 4 bases and J lost 8, with 17 bases in between. CDR1 is MDHEN and CDR2 is SYDVKM in the germline V gene. This CDR3 is CASSSGGVSSGYTF. In nucleotides, the CDR3 is TGTGCCAGCAGTTCGGGTGGGGTGTCGAGCGGCTACACCTTC.

This sequence joins TRBV5-1 and TRBJ2-3; D call uncertain. CDR1 SGHRS and CDR2 YFSETQ come from the germline V gene. CDR3 length: 12 amino acids. Trimming took off 0 bases at V and 5 bases at J, with 4 bases between the two ends. The CDR3 bases are TGCGCCAGCAGCTTGGTGGAAGATACGCAGTATTTT. It codes for CASSLVEDTQYF.

A few counts support this clone. The rearrangement links TRBV7-8 to TRBJ1-1; 8 bases align to TRBD1. There are 15 residues in the CDR3. CDR1 and CDR2 (germline): SGHVS, FQNEAQ. Losses at the gene ends were 5 bases for V and 8 bases for J; bases not matched to a gene: 13. Written as DNA, the CDR3 is TGTGCCAGCAGCCCATATGACAGGACAGGGCGAGAAGCTTTCTTT. Protein: CASSPYDRTGREAFF.

The chain couples TRBV28 to TRBJ2-1, with TRBD1 identical over 8 bases. This CDR3 comprises 14 residues. V lost 5 bases and J lost 6; bases outside the gene matches: 6. CDR1 and CDR2 from the germline V gene are MDHEN and SYDVKM. In DNA form, the CDR3 reads TGTGCCAGCAGTCACACGACAGGGGTCAATGAGCAGTTCTTC. It codes for CASSHTTGVNEQFF. Full variable domain (outside the CDR3, taken from reference TRBV28 and TRBJ2-1): DVKVTQSSRYLVKRTGEKVFLECVQDMDHENMFWYRQDPGLGLRLIYFSYDVKMKEKGDIPEGYSVSREKKERFSLILESASTNQTSMYLCASSHTTGVNEQFFGPGTRLTVL.

This clone has only a few counts. The V call is TRBV7-9, the J call TRBJ2-1; D is uncertain. The V end lost 3 bases, the J end lost 10 bases, and 10 bases lay between the germline ends. The CDR3 length is 12 residues. CDR1 and CDR2 from the germline V gene are SEHNR and FQNEAQ (reference sequence). CDR3 in DNA: TGTGCCAGCAGCTTCGCCGACCAAGAGCAGTTCTTC. Translation gives CASSFADQEQFF.

The CDR3 coding sequence is TGCGCCAGCAGCTTGGCGGACCAGACCTACAATGAGCAGTTCTTC. Translated, it gives CASSLADQTYNEQFF. The chain recombines TRBV5-1 with TRBJ2-1; D gene uncertain. V gave up 0 bases and J gave up 2 bases, with 9 bases separating them. Per the germline V gene, CDR1 is SGHRS and CDR2 is YFSETQ. This CDR3 contains 15 residues.

V and J are TRBV7-2 and TRBJ2-7, with a tentative D call TRBD2 (5 bases). Germline V gives CDR1 SGHTA, CDR2 FQGNSA. Deletions cut 4 bases from V and 3 bases from J, with 16 bases between. This CDR3 has 15 residues. CDR3 sequence reads: CASSSDSGVGYEQYF. The CDR3 DNA reads as TGTGCCAGCAGCTCCGACTCCGGGGTGGGCTACGAGCAGTACTTC.

The rearrangement uses TRBV7-2 and TRBJ1-2; TRBD1 is a possible D gene (5 bases). The germline gives CDR1 SGHTA, CDR2 FQGNSA. This CDR3 has 14 residues. V lost 3 bases and J lost 3, with 11 bases in between. The CDR3 nucleotides read TGTGCCAGCAGCTTGCGGGGGATAGACTATGGCTACACCTTC. This codes for CASSLRGIDYGYTF.

The chain recombines TRBV2 with TRBJ2-5; no definite D call. V dropped 8 bases and J dropped 2 bases, with 9 bases sitting between them. The germline CDR1 and CDR2 sequences are SNHLY and FYNNEI. The CDR3 is 12 amino acids. CDR3 sequence (DNA): TGTGCCAGCGGGCCGCGGCAAGAGACCCAGTACTTC. Translating it yields CASGPRQETQYF.

The rearrangement uses TRBV7-2 and TRBJ2-5, with 15 bases fitting TRBD2. This CDR3 is 16 amino acids long. In germline, CDR1 is SGHTA, CDR2 FQGNSA. The trim removed 5 bases at V and 3 bases at J, leaving 4 bases unmatched. The CDR3 DNA is TGTGCCAGCAGCAAGGGACTAGCGGGGGGAGAAGAGACCCAGTACTTC. Amino acid sequence: CASSKGLAGGEETQYF.

There are a few counts of this clone. The J gene is TRBJ1-2, the V gene TRBV7-9; D is unclear. This CDR3 spans 14 amino acids. The V end was cut by 1 base, the J end by 8 bases, with 14 bases between. Germline V lookup: CDR1 SEHNR, CDR2 FQNEAQ (reference sequence). CDR3 protein: CASSLDVPSGGYTF. DNA of the CDR3: TGTGCCAGCAGCTTAGATGTTCCCTCGGGAGGCTACACCTTC.

The chain combines TRBV7-6 with TRBJ2-7; 7 nucleotides line up with TRBD1. V shed 1 base, J shed 1 base, and the junction held 13 bases outside the gene matches. The CDR3 sequence is 18 residues long. Germline V CDR1 and CDR2: SGHVS, FNYEAQ. CDR3 sequence (DNA): TGTGCCAGCAGCTTAGTCCCCGCACGACAGGGTGAATCCTACGAGCAGTACTTC. Amino acids: CASSLVPARQGESYEQYF.

The J gene is TRBJ2-1, the V gene TRBV10-3; 10 nucleotides line up with TRBD2. There are 15 residues in the CDR3. Germline CDR1 ENHRY, CDR2 SYGVKD. J was trimmed by 7 bases and V by 10 bases; bases with no gene match: 13. CDR3 protein: CATRHASGLANEQFF. CDR3 nucleotides: TGTGCCACCCGACATGCTTCGGGACTAGCGAATGAGCAGTTCTTC.

The chain joins TRBV30 to TRBJ2-6; D is uncertain. V was trimmed by 2 bases and J by 2 bases, leaving 4 bases between them. Germline V gene sequence: CDR1 GTSNPN, CDR2 SVGIG (reference sequence). CDR3 length: 13 amino acids. The DNA for the CDR3 is TGTGCCTGGAGTTACACTGGGGCCAACGTCCTGACTTTC. Its protein product is CAWSYTGANVLTF.

The chain is built from TRBV6-1 and TRBJ2-4; D perhaps matches TRBD1 (5 bases). The CDR3 spans 14 residues. V lost 3 bases, J lost 4 bases, and 10 bases lay in between. Per germline, CDR1 MNHNS and CDR2 SASEGT. The CDR3 spells CASSDYRTKNIQYF. Written as DNA, the CDR3 is TGTGCCAGCAGTGACTACAGGACAAAAAACATTCAGTACTTC.

The rearrangement uses TRBV6-1 and TRBJ1-5; D gene ambiguous. Trimming left V 5 bases short and J 1 base short, with 12 bases between. This CDR3 is 15 amino acids long. CDR1 and CDR2 (germline): MNHNS, SASEGT. CDR3 in amino acids: CASSPSRGSNQPQHF. The CDR3 coding sequence is TGTGCCAGCAGTCCCTCGAGAGGGAGCAATCAGCCCCAGCATTTT.

This chain uses TRBV29-1 with TRBJ1-1; 7 bases line up with TRBD1. The V segment lost 6 bases and the J segment 0 bases; nucleotides outside the gene matches: 4. Germline CDR1 is SQVTM and CDR2 is ANQGSEA. This CDR3 region has 13 residues. The CDR3 spells CSVRGGLNTEAFF. The CDR3 DNA is TGCAGCGTCCGAGGGGGCCTGAACACTGAAGCTTTCTTT.

V is TRBV5-4 and J is TRBJ2-1; 14 bases align to TRBD2. The CDR3 consists of 16 residues. Germline V gene sequence: CDR1 SGHNT, CDR2 YYREEE (reference sequence). Trimming at V came to 4 bases and at J to 8 bases, leaving 8 bases not matched to a gene. The CDR3 loop is CASSIGLAGGLDEQFF. DNA for the CDR3: TGTGCCAGCAGCATAGGACTAGCGGGGGGCCTAGATGAGCAGTTCTTC.

This sequence joins TRBV5-1 and TRBJ1-4, with D perhaps TRBD1 (5 bases). Trimming cost V 7 bases and J 0 bases, with 16 bases left between them. Germline V gives CDR1 SGHRS, CDR2 YFSETQ. This CDR3 contains 16 residues. Here the CDR3 DNA reads TGCGCCAGCGGCTGGGGCTCCTCTGCAACTAATGAAAAACTGTTTTTT. The encoded protein is CASGWGSSATNEKLFF.

The chain links TRBV9 to TRBJ1-1; 11 positions match TRBD1. The CDR3 is 14 residues long. J lost 9 bases, V lost 4 bases, and 8 bases had no gene match. Germline V gives CDR1 SGDLS, CDR2 YYNGEE. The CDR3 DNA reads TGTGCCAGCAGCCAACGGACAGGGGGCCTGAAAGCTTTCTTT. Its protein is CASSQRTGGLKAFF.

V gene TRBV30 combines with J gene TRBJ2-7, with D possibly matching TRBD1 (5 bases). The CDR3 covers 14 residues. V was pared by 4 bases and J by 7 bases, with 20 bases between. Germline V CDR1 and CDR2: GTSNPN, SVGIG (reference sequence). CDR3 residues: CAWTSRTWGPEQYF. CDR3 DNA: TGTGCCTGGACCTCCCGGACATGGGGTCCTGAGCAGTACTTC.

This rearrangement joins TRBV6-5 to TRBJ2-1, with 9 bases aligning to TRBD1. The length of the CDR3 is 14 residues. The germline gives CDR1 MNHEY, CDR2 SVGAGI. V lost 2 bases, J lost 6 bases, and 2 bases stayed unmatched. DNA of the CDR3: TGTGCCAGCAGTTACGGGACAGGGCGCAATGAGCAGTTCTTC. Its protein is CASSYGTGRNEQFF.

The rearrangement joins TRBV19 to TRBJ1-1, with no clear D. Trimming took off 9 bases at V and 4 bases at J, with 15 bases between the two ends. Germline CDR1 and CDR2: LNHDA and SQIVND (reference sequence). This CDR3 region has 13 residues. CDR3: CASLPVGATEAFF. In DNA, the CDR3 is TGTGCCAGCCTCCCGGTCGGCGCCACTGAAGCTTTCTTT.

V is TRBV18 and J is TRBJ2-1; a possible D gene is TRBD2 (6 bases). Looked up from germline, CDR1 is KGHSH and CDR2 is LQKENI. CDR3 size: 14 residues. Trimming took off 3 bases at V and 6 bases at J, with 12 bases between the two ends. The CDR3: CASSPPAGGNEQFF. For the CDR3, the DNA is TGTGCCAGCTCACCTCCCGCCGGGGGCAATGAGCAGTTCTTC.

The gene calls are TRBV12-5 and TRBJ1-1, with TRBD1 matching 10 bases. Looked up from germline, CDR1 is LGHNT and CDR2 is FRNRAP. V gave up 3 bases and J gave up 4 bases; unmatched junction bases: 5. The CDR3 has 15 residues. CDR3 sequence (DNA): TGTGCTAGTGGTTTAGCAGGACAGGGGGTCACTGAAGCTTTCTTT. Encoded protein: CASGLAGQGVTEAFF. The full variable domain, in which reference TRBV12-5 and TRBJ1-1 provide the parts outside the CDR3, is DARVTQTPRHKVTEMGQEVTMRCQPILGHNTVFWYRQTMMQGLELLAYFRNRAPLDDSGMPKDRFSAEMPDATLATLKIQPSEPRDSAVYFCASGLAGQGVTEAFFGQGTRLTVV.

The chain employs TRBV29-1 and TRBJ2-2; 11 bases are shared with TRBD2. Germline CDR1 is SQVTM and CDR2 is ANQGSEA. V dropped 7 bases and J dropped 7; count of bases not matched to a gene: 20. The CDR3 sequence is 18 residues long. The CDR3 protein is CSAGDSSLAGGPNGELFF. CDR3 DNA sequence: TGCAGCGCCGGGGACTCAAGCTTAGCGGGAGGGCCGAACGGGGAGCTGTTTTTT.

The V and J genes are TRBV9 and TRBJ2-2; 7 nucleotides match TRBD2. The CDR3 contains 15 residues. Germline V gene lookup returns CDR1 SGDLS and CDR2 YYNGEE. The V gene end was trimmed by 4 bases and the J gene end by 6 bases; junction bases not matched to a gene: 9. CDR3 in amino acids: CASSPTTSIAGELFF. CDR3 DNA sequence: TGTGCCAGCAGCCCTACGACTAGCATCGCCGGGGAGCTGTTTTTT.

In this sample, this clone turned up once. The chain employs TRBV5-1 and TRBJ2-7, with a weak D call TRBD1 (6 bases). Germline assignment: CDR1 SGHRS and CDR2 YFSETQ. The CDR3 contains 16 residues. Trimming cost V 5 bases and J 6 bases, with 24 bases left between them. In nucleotides, the CDR3 is TGCGCCAGCAGTTACGATCCCAGGGGTTCTTCGGGCGAGCAGTACTTC. It is translated as CASSYDPRGSSGEQYF.

This rearrangement joins TRBV7-2 to TRBJ1-1; TRBD1 might be the D (6 bases). This CDR3 contains 14 residues. The germline gives CDR1 SGHTA, CDR2 FQGNSA. Trimming took 3 bases from V and 5 from J, leaving 13 bases between them. CDR3 loop: CASSLRRGGTEAFF. CDR3 bases: TGTGCCAGCAGCTTGCGAAGGGGGGGGACTGAAGCTTTCTTT.